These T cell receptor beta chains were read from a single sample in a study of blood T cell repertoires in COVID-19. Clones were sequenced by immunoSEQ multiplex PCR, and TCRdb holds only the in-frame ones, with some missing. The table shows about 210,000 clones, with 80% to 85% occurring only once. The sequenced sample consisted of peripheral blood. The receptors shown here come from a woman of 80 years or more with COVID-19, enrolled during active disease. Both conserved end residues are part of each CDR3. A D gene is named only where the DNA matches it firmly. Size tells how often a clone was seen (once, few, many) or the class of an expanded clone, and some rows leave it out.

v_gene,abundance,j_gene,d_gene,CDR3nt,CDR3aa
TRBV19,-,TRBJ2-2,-,TGTGCCAGTAGTATTCGGTTATCCACGAACACCGGGGAGCTGTTTTTT,CASSIRLSTNTGELFF
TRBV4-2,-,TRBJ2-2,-,TGTGCCAGCAGCCAAGAGGGGAGGAAAAGGAGGGAGCTGTTTTTT,CASSQEGRKRRELFF
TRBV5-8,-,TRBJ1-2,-,TGTGCCAGCAATCCCCTTTCGGGGTACTATGGCTACACCTTC,CASNPLSGYYGYTF
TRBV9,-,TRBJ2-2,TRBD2,TGTGCCAGCAGCAGGACTAGCGGTAACACCGGGGAGCTGTTTTTT,CASSRTSGNTGELFF
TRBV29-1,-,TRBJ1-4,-,TGCAGCGTAAGTGGAGGAGATGAAAAACTGTTTTTT,CSVSGGDEKLFF
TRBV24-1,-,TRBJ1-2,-,TGTGCCACCAGTGATTCCCGACGTGGGGCAAACTATGGCTACACCTTC,CATSDSRRGANYGYTF
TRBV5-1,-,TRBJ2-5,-,TGCGCCAGCAGCTTGGGACCGGAGGAGACCCAGTACTTC,CASSLGPEETQYF
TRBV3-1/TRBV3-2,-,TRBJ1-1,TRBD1,TGTGCCAGCAGCACGGGACAGAGGAACACTGAAGCTTTCTTT,CASSTGQRNTEAFF
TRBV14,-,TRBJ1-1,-,TGTGCCAGCAGCCAAGCGGCAGGGTCGGGCACTGAAGCTTTCTTT,CASSQAAGSGTEAFF
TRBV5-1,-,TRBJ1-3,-,TGCGCCAGCAGCTTGGAATCTTTCTCTGGAAACACCATATATTTT,CASSLESFSGNTIYF
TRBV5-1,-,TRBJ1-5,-,TGCGCCAGCAGCTTCGGAAACCCGGGTCAGCCCCAGCATTTT,CASSFGNPGQPQHF
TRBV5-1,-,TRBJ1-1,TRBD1,TGCGCCAGCAGCTTGAAGGGGGCGAGCGACACTGAAGCTTTCTTT,CASSLKGASDTEAFF
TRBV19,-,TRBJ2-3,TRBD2,TGTGCCAGTAGTAGGTGGGGGGGTGGTACAGATACGCAGTATTTT,CASSRWGGGTDTQYF
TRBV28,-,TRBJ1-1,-,TGTGCCAGCAGTTTCCGAGCGAACACTGAAGCTTTCTTT,CASSFRANTEAFF
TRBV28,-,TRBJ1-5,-,TGTGCCAGCAGTCGACAGTCCCTTAATCAGCCCCAGCATTTT,CASSRQSLNQPQHF
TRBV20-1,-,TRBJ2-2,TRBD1,TGCAGTGCTAGTCGGACAGGCCACACCGGGGAGCTGTTTTTT,CSASRTGHTGELFF
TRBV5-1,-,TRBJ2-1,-,TGCGCCAGCCGCCTCAATGGACAAAACTACAATGAGCAGTTCTTC,CASRLNGQNYNEQFF
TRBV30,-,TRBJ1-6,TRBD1,TGTGCCTGGAGTGGGACAGGTAATTCACCCCTCCACTTT,CAWSGTGNSPLHF
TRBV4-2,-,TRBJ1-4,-,TGTGCCAGCAGCCAAGTCGGTTCCCAGGCTAAACTGTTTTTT,CASSQVGSQAKLFF
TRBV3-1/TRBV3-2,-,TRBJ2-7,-,TGTGCCAGCAGCCAAGACCAGGTCGAGCAGTACTTC,CASSQDQVEQYF
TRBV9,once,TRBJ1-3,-,TGTGCCAGCAGCGTACGGCAGGGAGGTGGAAACACCATATATTTT,CASSVRQGGGNTIYF
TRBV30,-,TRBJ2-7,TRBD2,TGTGCCTGGCGTGGGACTAGCGGGGGGGCCTACGAGCAGTACTTC,CAWRGTSGGAYEQYF
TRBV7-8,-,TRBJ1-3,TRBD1,TGTGCCAGCAGCTTACCGGGACAGGGTGGCACCATATATTTT,CASSLPGQGGTIYF
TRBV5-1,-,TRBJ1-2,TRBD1,TGCGCCAGCAGCTTGGTCCGGGACAGGACTGGCTACACCTTC,CASSLVRDRTGYTF
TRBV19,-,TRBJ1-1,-,TGTGCCAGTAGTATAGGGGCACAATCGAACACTGAAGCTTTCTTT,CASSIGAQSNTEAFF
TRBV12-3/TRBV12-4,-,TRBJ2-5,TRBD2,TGTGCCAGCAGTTTACGGGAGCGGGGGGGCCACTACTTC,CASSLRERGGHYF
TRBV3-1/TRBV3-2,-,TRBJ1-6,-,TGTGCCAGCAGCCAAGTCTCAGGGGCGAATAATTCACCCCTCCACTTT,CASSQVSGANNSPLHF
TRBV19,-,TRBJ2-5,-,TGTGCCAGTAGTCTTAGGGGATCGTTCCAAGAGACCCAGTACTTC,CASSLRGSFQETQYF
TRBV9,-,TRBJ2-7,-,TGTGCCAGCAGCGTTGCAGACAGCTCCTACGAGCAGTACTTC,CASSVADSSYEQYF
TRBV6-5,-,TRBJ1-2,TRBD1,TGTGCCAGCGACAGGGGAACGGACCTCTATGGCTACACCTTC,CASDRGTDLYGYTF
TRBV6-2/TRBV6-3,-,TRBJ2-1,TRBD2,TGTGCCAGCAGTTACCAGACTAGCGGGGGGCACAATGAGCAGTTCTTC,CASSYQTSGGHNEQFF
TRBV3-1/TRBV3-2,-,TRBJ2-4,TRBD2,TGTGCCAGCAGCCCCTCTCCTAGCGGCCCTAACATTCAGTACTTC,CASSPSPSGPNIQYF
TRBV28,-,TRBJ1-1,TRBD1,TGTGCCAGCAGTCAAACAGGGGTCACTGAAGCTTTCTTT,CASSQTGVTEAFF
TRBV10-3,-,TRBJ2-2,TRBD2,TGTGCCATCAGGGTTCGAGCGGGGGACACCGGGGAGCTGTTTTTT,CAIRVRAGDTGELFF
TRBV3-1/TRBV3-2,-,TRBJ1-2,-,TGTGCCAGCAGCCCAGGGGACGGCGGCTACACCTTC,CASSPGDGGYTF
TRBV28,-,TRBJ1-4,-,TGTGCCAGCAGTACGCCATGGGAGGAAAAACTGTTTTTT,CASSTPWEEKLFF
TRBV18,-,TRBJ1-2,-,TGTGCCAGCTCACCAGTAACAGAAAACAGCGGAAACTATGGCTACACCTTC,CASSPVTENSGNYGYTF
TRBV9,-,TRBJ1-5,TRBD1,TGTGCCAGCAGCGCGGGACAGGGTCACAATCAGCCCCAGCATTTT,CASSAGQGHNQPQHF
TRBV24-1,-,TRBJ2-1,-,TGTGCCACCAGTGACTCAACAGGGTACAATGAGCAGTTCTTC,CATSDSTGYNEQFF
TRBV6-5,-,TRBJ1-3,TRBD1,TGTGCCAGCAGTTTCCAAGGGGGCACAAACACCATATATTTT,CASSFQGGTNTIYF
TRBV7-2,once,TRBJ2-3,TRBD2,TGTGCCAGCAGCTATACTAGCGGGGGGGGCCGGAGAGATACGCAGTATTTT,CASSYTSGGGRRDTQYF
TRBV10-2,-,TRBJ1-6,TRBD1,TGCGCCAGCAGGACAGACAGGGGACTCCTCCACTTT,CASRTDRGLLHF
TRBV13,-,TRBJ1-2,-,TGTGCCAGCAGCTTAGGAGGGGGACGGGGAGGCTACACCTTC,CASSLGGGRGGYTF
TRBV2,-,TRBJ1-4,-,TGTGCCAGCAGTGGACTAGTTGCAACTAATGAAAAACTGTTTTTT,CASSGLVATNEKLFF
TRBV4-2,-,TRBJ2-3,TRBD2,TGTGCCAGCAGAGGACTAGCAACGGGCACAGATACGCAGTATTTT,CASRGLATGTDTQYF
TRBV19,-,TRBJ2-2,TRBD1,TGTGCCAGTAGAAAGGGACAGCTGAACACCGGGGAGCTGTTTTTT,CASRKGQLNTGELFF
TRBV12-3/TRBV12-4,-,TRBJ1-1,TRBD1,TGTGCCAGCAGTTTAGACAGGGGGCAGGCTTTCTTT,CASSLDRGQAFF
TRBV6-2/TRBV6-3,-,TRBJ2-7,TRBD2,TGTGCCAGCAGTACACGGACTAGCGGTTACGAGCAGTACTTC,CASSTRTSGYEQYF
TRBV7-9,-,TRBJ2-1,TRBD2,TGTGCCAGCAGCTCTAGACTAGCGGTCTACAATGAGCAGTTCTTC,CASSSRLAVYNEQFF
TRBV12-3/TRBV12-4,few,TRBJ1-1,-,TGTGCCAGCAGGGATACAGGGAACACTGAAGCTTTCTTT,CASRDTGNTEAFF
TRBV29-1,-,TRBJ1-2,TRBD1,TGCAGCGCCGATAGACAGGGAACTAACTATGGCTACACCTTC,CSADRQGTNYGYTF
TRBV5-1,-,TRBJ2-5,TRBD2,TGCGCCAGCAGCCTGTTGACTAGCGGGGGGGCTGGGACCCAGTACTTC,CASSLLTSGGAGTQYF
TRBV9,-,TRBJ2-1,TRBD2,TGTGCCAGCAGCGTACGTACCAGGGCGGGAGATGAGCAGTTCTTC,CASSVRTRAGDEQFF
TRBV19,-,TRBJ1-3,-,TGTGCCAGTAACCGAGTCTCTGGAAACACCATATATTTT,CASNRVSGNTIYF